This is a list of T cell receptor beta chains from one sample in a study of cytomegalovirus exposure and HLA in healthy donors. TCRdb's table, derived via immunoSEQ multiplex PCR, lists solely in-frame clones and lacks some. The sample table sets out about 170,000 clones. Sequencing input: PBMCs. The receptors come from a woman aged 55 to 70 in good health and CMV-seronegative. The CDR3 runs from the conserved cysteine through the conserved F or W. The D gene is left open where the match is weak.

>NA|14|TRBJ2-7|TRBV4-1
CASSQKERSYEQYF
TGCGCCAGCAGCCAAAAAGAGAGGTCCTACGAGCAGTACTTC
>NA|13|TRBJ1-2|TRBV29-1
CSVEAGDHYGYTF
TGCAGCGTTGAGGCAGGGGACCACTATGGCTACACCTTC
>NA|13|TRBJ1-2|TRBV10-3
CAINPGLNYGYTF
TGTGCCATCAACCCAGGATTAAACTATGGCTACACCTTC
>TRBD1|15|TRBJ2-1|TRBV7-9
CASSPGQVTYNEQFF
TGTGCCAGCAGCCCGGGACAGGTGACTTACAATGAGCAGTTCTTC
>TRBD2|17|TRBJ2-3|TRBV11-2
CASSSARLAGNTDTQYF
TGTGCCAGCAGCTCGGCGCGACTAGCGGGGAATACAGATACGCAGTATTTT
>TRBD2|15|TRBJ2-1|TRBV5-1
CASSLPLAGALAQFF
TGCGCCAGCAGCCTTCCTCTAGCGGGAGCCCTCGCGCAGTTCTTC
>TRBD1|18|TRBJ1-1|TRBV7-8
CASSLAISTGNSDTEAFF
TGTGCCAGCAGCTTAGCGATTTCGACAGGGAATAGCGACACTGAAGCTTTCTTT
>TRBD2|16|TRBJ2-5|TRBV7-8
CASSLGAGSLRETQYF
TGTGCCAGCAGCTTAGGAGCGGGGTCTCTCCGGGAGACCCAGTACTTC
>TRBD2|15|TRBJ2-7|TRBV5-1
CASSLELAGDSEQYF
TGCGCCAGCAGCTTGGAGCTAGCGGGAGACAGCGAGCAGTACTTC
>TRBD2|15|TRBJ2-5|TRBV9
CASSLWEGLGETQYF
TGTGCCAGCAGCTTATGGGAGGGGTTAGGGGAGACCCAGTACTTC
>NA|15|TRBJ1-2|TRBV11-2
CASSLGDIGHYGYTF
TGTGCCAGCAGCTTAGGAGACATCGGCCACTATGGCTACACCTTC
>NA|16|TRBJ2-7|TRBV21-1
CASSKPGCPASGEQYF
TGTGCCAGCAGCAAACCCGGGTGCCCGGCGAGCGGCGAGCAGTACTTC
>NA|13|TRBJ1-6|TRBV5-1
CASSLIEDSPLHF
TGCGCCAGCAGCTTGATTGAGGATTCACCCCTCCACTTT
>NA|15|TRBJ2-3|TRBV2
CASVPRALWTDTQYF
TGTGCCAGCGTCCCCAGGGCCCTCTGGACAGATACGCAGTATTTT
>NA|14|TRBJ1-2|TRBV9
CASSFPVSVFCYTF
TGTGCCAGCAGCTTCCCGGTCTCTGTTTTTTGCTACACCTTC
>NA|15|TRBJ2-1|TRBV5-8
CASSLVAVSYNEQFF
TGTGCCAGCAGCTTGGTAGCGGTCTCCTACAATGAGCAGTTCTTC
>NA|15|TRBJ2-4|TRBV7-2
CASSLVSGQGSIQYF
TGTGCCAGCAGCTTAGTTTCTGGGCAGGGAAGCATTCAGTACTTC
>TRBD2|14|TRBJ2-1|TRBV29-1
CSVQGLAAYWEQFF
TGCAGCGTCCAGGGACTAGCGGCTTATTGGGAGCAGTTCTTC
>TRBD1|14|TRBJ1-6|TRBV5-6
CASSPGQGGSPLHF
TGTGCCAGCAGCCCGGGACAGGGCGGTTCACCCCTCCACTTT
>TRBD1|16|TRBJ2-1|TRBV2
CASSEAGTVNYNEQFF
TGTGCCAGCAGTGAAGCAGGGACAGTAAATTACAATGAGCAGTTCTTC
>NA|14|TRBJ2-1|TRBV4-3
CASSLHRVGNEQFF
TGCGCCAGCAGCCTCCACAGGGTAGGGAATGAGCAGTTCTTC
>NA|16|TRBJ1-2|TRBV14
CASSQDSAGRYYGYTF
TGTGCCAGCAGCCAAGACTCCGCCGGGAGGTACTATGGCTACACCTTC
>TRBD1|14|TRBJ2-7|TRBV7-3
CASSLGQGVYEQYF
TGTGCCAGCAGCTTAGGACAGGGCGTCTACGAGCAGTACTTC
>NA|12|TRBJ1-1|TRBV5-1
CASSLGVTEAFF
TGCGCCAGCAGCTTAGGGGTCACTGAAGCTTTCTTT
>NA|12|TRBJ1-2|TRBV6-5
CASNKQGYGYTF
TGTGCCAGCAATAAACAGGGATATGGCTACACCTTC
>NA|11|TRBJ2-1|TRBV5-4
CATGLSNEQFF
TGTGCCACAGGGCTCAGCAATGAGCAGTTCTTC
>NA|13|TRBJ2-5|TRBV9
CASSVGSAETQYF
TGTGCCAGCAGCGTAGGTAGCGCCGAGACCCAGTACTTC
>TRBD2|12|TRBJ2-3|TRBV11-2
CASSGLASTQYF
TGTGCCAGCAGCGGACTAGCAAGCACGCAGTATTTT
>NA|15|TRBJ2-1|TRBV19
CASSVGLDFYNEQFF
TGTGCCAGTAGCGTCGGACTTGACTTCTACAATGAGCAGTTCTTC
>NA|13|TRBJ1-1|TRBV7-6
CASSRDTRGEAFF
TGTGCCAGCAGCCGGGACACCAGGGGTGAAGCTTTCTTT
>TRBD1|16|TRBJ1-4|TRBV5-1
CASSLGQGPTNEKLFF
TGCGCCAGCAGCCTGGGACAGGGGCCAACTAATGAAAAACTGTTTTTT
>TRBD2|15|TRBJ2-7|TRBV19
CASSASAGAPYEQYF
TGTGCCAGTAGTGCTTCTGCGGGAGCGCCCTACGAGCAGTACTTC
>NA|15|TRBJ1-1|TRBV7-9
CASSPPSKGVTEAFF
TGTGCCAGCAGCCCGCCCTCAAAAGGGGTCACTGAAGCTTTCTTT
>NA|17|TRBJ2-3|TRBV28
CASSLPTGAASTDTQYF
TGTGCCAGCAGTTTACCCACGGGAGCGGCTAGCACAGATACGCAGTATTTT
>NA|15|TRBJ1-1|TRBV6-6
CASQPGGDGNTEAFF
TGTGCCAGTCAACCGGGGGGGGACGGGAACACTGAAGCTTTCTTT
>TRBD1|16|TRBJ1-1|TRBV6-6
CASSSGTGIFNTEAFF
TGTGCCAGCAGTTCAGGGACAGGCATCTTCAACACTGAAGCTTTCTTT
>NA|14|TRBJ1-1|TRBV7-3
CASSPPGGRTEAFF
TGTGCCAGCAGCCCGCCGGGCGGGCGCACTGAAGCTTTCTTT
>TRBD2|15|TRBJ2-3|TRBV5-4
CASSLGTSVPDTQYF
TGTGCCAGCAGTCTTGGGACTAGCGTACCAGATACGCAGTATTTT
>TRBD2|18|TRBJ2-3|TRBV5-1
CASSGGPLAGVGTDTQYF
TGCGCCAGCAGCGGGGGACCACTAGCGGGAGTTGGAACAGATACGCAGTATTTT
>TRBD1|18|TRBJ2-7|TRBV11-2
CASSLGRRTGARSYEQYF
TGTGCCAGCAGCCTAGGTAGAAGAACAGGGGCCCGCTCCTACGAGCAGTACTTC